This passage covers 18 T cell receptor beta chains from one sample sequenced in a study of tumor-infiltrating lymphocytes in primary liver carcinoma. Co-extracted RNA and DNA came from approximately 20-30 mg of unsorted bulk tissue. With a constant-region primer, TCR beta cDNA was made from around 520 ng of total RNA. The TCR beta library was amplified through three nested multiplex PCR rounds in a modified ARM-PCR procedure. The opening two PCR rounds, around 9 cycles each, paired TRBV1-TRBV30 forward primers with a C-beta reverse primer. TCRdb re-derived calls from the multiplex PCR reads in MiXCR, one entry per CDR3 protein. The repertoire includes roughly 200,000 distinct CDR3 sequences, 85% of them detected once, and 15% to 20% sits in the top ten. Sequencing input: tumor tissue from primary liver carcinoma. The source is a man in his forties with primary liver carcinoma and hepatitis B virus infection.

Concerning this clonotype itself: A read error may account for a junction end that differs from germline. The rearrangement uses TRBV6-5 and TRBJ1-6; D gene uncertain. The CDR3 consists of 15 residues. Germline V lookup: CDR1 MNHEY, CDR2 SVGAGI. Here the CDR3 reads CAISNTLRKESPFHF. The DNA for the CDR3 is TGTGCCATCAGTAATACCCTTAGGAAGGAGTCACCCTTCCACTTT.

Turning to this clonotype: Compared with germline, one end of the junction differs, possibly owing to a read error. V and J are TRBV11-3 and TRBJ2-7; 7 nucleotides align to TRBD1. CDR3 length: 13 amino acids. The V gene's germline CDR1 is SGHNT and CDR2 YENEEA. CDR3 in amino acids: CTSSVGQSYDQYF. The CDR3 nucleotides read TGTACCAGCAGCGTGGGACAGTCTTACGACCAGTACTTC.

As to this clonotype: One end of the junction does not line up with germline, which may come from a read error. This rearrangement joins TRBV6-2 or TRBV6-3 to TRBJ1-1; maybe TRBD1 (5 bases). The CDR3 runs 15 residues. CDR1 MNHEY and CDR2 SVGEGT come from the germline V gene. The CDR3 DNA follows: TGTGCAAGCAGTACACGTTTCACGGGGCACACTGAAGCTTTCTTT. Protein product: CASSTRFTGHTEAFF.

Of note for this clonotype: The junction differs from germline at one of its ends, possibly a read error. This chain links TRBV14 with TRBJ2-3; D call uncertain. Germline V lookup: CDR1 SGHDN, CDR2 FVKESK. This CDR3 spans 13 amino acids. The CDR3 DNA is TGTACCAGCAGCCGAGGATACGCAGATATGCAGTATTTT. Amino acids: CTSSRGYADMQYF.

About this clonotype: One junction end does not reproduce the germline sequence, and a read error may be involved. The chain links TRBV6-6 to TRBJ2-5; the D is unclear. Germline assignment: CDR1 MNHNY and CDR2 SVGAGI (reference sequence). The CDR3 has 11 amino acids. CDR3 nucleotides: TGTGTCAGCAGTTACAAAGAGGCCCAGTACTTC. This codes for CVSSYKEAQYF.

On this clonotype itself: An end of the junction differs from the germline gene, which may be a read error. The chain is built from TRBV6-1 and TRBJ2-3; 7 bases map to TRBD1. Germline-derived CDR1 and CDR2 are MNHNS and SASEGT. This CDR3 has 16 amino acids. Written as DNA, the CDR3 is TGTGTCAGCAGTGAAGCGCAGACAGGGTTAGTTGATACGCAGTATTTT. This gives the protein CVSSEAQTGLVDTQYF.

The chain recombines TRBV6-5 with TRBJ2-3; D unclear. There are 15 residues in the CDR3. CDR1 is MNHEY and CDR2 is SVGAGI in the germline V gene. The V and J ends lost 7 bases and 6 bases respectively, with 20 bases between them. The CDR3 sequence: CASNPGLVGTDTQYF. CDR3 nucleotide sequence: TGTGCCAGCAACCCAGGATTAGTGGGAACGGATACGCAGTATTTT.

V is TRBV11-1 and J is TRBJ2-7; D call uncertain. Trimming stripped 6 bases from V and 2 bases from J, with 8 bases between. This CDR3 has 12 amino acids. Germline-derived CDR1 and CDR2 are SGHAT and FQDESV (reference sequence). This chain's CDR3 is CASRWSPYEQYF. Written as DNA, the CDR3 is TGTGCCAGCAGATGGAGCCCCTACGAGCAGTACTTC.

This clonotype was detected once. A read error may produce the germline difference seen at one junction end. V gene TRBV24-1 combines with J gene TRBJ2-5; 8 nucleotides agree with TRBD2. The germline V gene encodes CDR1 KGHDR and CDR2 SFDVKD. There are 15 residues in the CDR3. The CDR3 sequence: CTTGGRAGGEETQYF. The CDR3 DNA is TGTACCACCGGGGGTAGGGCGGGAGGAGAAGAGACCCAGTACTTC.

Note on this clonotype: One end of the junction does not line up with germline, which may come from a read error. The chain combines TRBV11-2 with TRBJ2-7; tentatively, D is TRBD1 (5 bases). CDR1 is SGHAT and CDR2 is FQNNGV in the germline V gene. The CDR3 length is 12 residues. This chain's CDR3 is CTSSPWGYEQYF. DNA for the CDR3: TGTACCAGCAGTCCCTGGGGCTACGAGCAGTATTTC.

Remarks on this clonotype: Germline is not matched at one junction end, which may reflect a read error. V and J are TRBV11-2 and TRBJ2-1, with D perhaps matching TRBD1 or TRBD2 (5 bases each). This CDR3 has 15 amino acids. Germline CDR1 SGHAT, CDR2 FQNNGV. In DNA, the CDR3 is TGTGCCAGCAGCTTAAATCTGGGGACCTACAATGGGCAGTTCTTC. Amino acid sequence: CASSLNLGTYNGQFF. Full variable domain (outside the CDR3, taken from reference TRBV11-2 and TRBJ2-1): EAGVAQSPRYKIIEKRQSVAFWCNPISGHATLYWYQQILGQGPKLLIQFQNNGVVDDSQLPKDRFSAERLKGVDSTLKIQPAKLEDSAVYLCASSLNLGTYNGQFFGPGTRLTVL.

The genes are TRBV29-1 and TRBJ2-1, with a weak D call TRBD2 (5 bases). The V end was cut by 3 bases, the J end by 7 bases, with 10 bases between. CDR3 length: 12 residues. Germline CDR1 and CDR2: SQVTM and ANQGSEA. CDR3 loop: CSVDLRVNEQFF. The CDR3 nucleotides are TGCAGCGTTGATCTGCGGGTGAATGAGCAGTTCTTC.

J is TRBJ1-1 and V is TRBV10-3; perhaps TRBD1 as D (5 bases). V was cut by 4 bases and J by 5 bases, with 14 bases left in between. Germline CDR1 is ENHRY and CDR2 is SYGVKD. The length of the CDR3 is 14 residues. Here the CDR3 DNA reads TGTGCCATCAGTGCTCAGGATAGGGGTACTGAAGCTTTCTTT. This translates into CAISAQDRGTEAFF.

This clonotype occurred once. The junction departs from the called germline gene at one end, perhaps through a read error. The CDR3 sequence is CTSTGQGWVTEAFF. In DNA form, the CDR3 reads TGTACCAGCACCGGACAGGGTTGGGTTACTGAAGCTTTCTTT. The chain joins TRBV2 to TRBJ1-1, with 8 bases aligning to TRBD1. This CDR3 has 14 residues. The germline V gene encodes CDR1 SNHLY and CDR2 FYNNEI.

This clonotype has just a few counts. The rearrangement joins TRBV9 to TRBJ2-7; D may match TRBD1 or TRBD2 (5 bases each). Germline CDR1 is SGDLS and CDR2 is YYNGEE. The CDR3 is made up of 15 amino acids. Trimming cost V 6 bases and J 0 bases, with 16 bases left between them. The CDR3 here is CASTPGTLSSYEQYF. Here the CDR3 DNA reads TGTGCCAGCACCCCCGGGACCCTGAGCTCCTACGAGCAGTACTTC.

This clonotype was detected once. This chain connects TRBV6-5 to TRBJ2-7, with D perhaps TRBD2 (6 bases). The V end was cut by 8 bases, the J end by 11 bases, with 28 bases between. CDR1 and CDR2 (germline): MNHEY, SVGAGI. The CDR3 covers 15 residues. In DNA form, the CDR3 reads TGTGCCAGCGGACGAGGGGCTAGCGTATCCTATGAGGAGTACTTC. Its protein product is CASGRGASVSYEEYF.

Note on this clonotype: No conserved phenylalanine or tryptophan is present at the end of the CDR3, so a read error is the likely explanation. The V gene is TRBV4-2, the J gene TRBJ2-3; TRBD1 or TRBD2 may be the D gene (5 bases each). Germline loops: CDR1 LGHNA, CDR2 YNFKEQ. This CDR3 region has 15 residues. This CDR3 reads CPSSGSEGSTDTQYY. The CDR3 nucleotides read TGTCCCAGCAGCGGTTCTGAGGGGAGCACAGATACGCAGTATTAT.

With regard to this clonotype: Since a much larger clone is just one base distant, this may be a read error. This chain joins TRBV5-1 and TRBJ2-1; 10 nucleotides align to TRBD1. V shed 3 bases, J shed 7 bases, and the junction held 13 bases outside the gene matches. Germline values: CDR1 SGHRS, CDR2 YFSETQ. The CDR3 covers 17 residues. This CDR3 reads CASSCAGTGVGWNEQFF. CDR3 nucleotides: TGCGCCAGCAGCTGCGCCGGGACAGGGGTAGGTTGGAATGAGCAGTTCTTC.